This T cell receptor (beta chain) is drawn from a study of CD8+CD57+ T cells in acquired aplastic anemia. Genomic DNA was employed as the template in profiling TCR beta VDJ and CDR3. MiXCR, applied by TCRdb to the reads, yields one record per CDR3 protein. The sample lists hundreds of thousands of distinct CDR3 sequences, approximately 32% occurring once. It was patients with CD8+CD57+ cell expansion by flow cytometry who were chosen for sequencing. This CDR3 spans 15 amino acids. From germline, CDR1 is SGDLS and CDR2 YYNGEE. V was pared by 5 bases and J by 2 bases, with 17 bases between. The sequence derives from a human donor with aplastic anemia. The J gene is TRBJ2-7, the V gene TRBV9, with TRBD1 as a possible D gene (6 bases). What was sequenced was sorted CD4+, CD8+, or CD8+CD57+ T cells (not recorded which) from PBMCs. CDR3 amino acids: CASSARRQEPYEQYF. CDR3 bases: TGTGCCAGCAGTGCTAGAAGACAGGAACCCTACGAGCAGTACTTC.